The clone carrying this T cell receptor beta chain was seen repeatedly, ten times or more. The entry originates in a study of patients and donors after allogeneic stem cell transplantation. TCRdb analysed the RT-PCR reads with MiXCR anew, one entry per CDR3 protein. In the table there are roughly 250,000 distinct CDR3 sequences, around 14% of which are singletons. Trimming at V came to 4 bases and at J to 4 bases, leaving 4 bases not matched to a gene. The CDR3 extends over 13 amino acids. The germline CDR1 and CDR2 sequences are SGHRS and YFSETQ. The clonotype comes from a human donor who was either an allogeneic HSCT recipient or a stem cell or donor lymphocyte infusion donor (not recorded which). It is not recorded whose cells these are; they may come from a transplant donor. Material for sequencing was blood, either unsorted or a sorted T cell fraction (not recorded which). This rearrangement joins TRBV5-1 to TRBJ2-5; TRBD2 matches 7 bases. For the CDR3, the DNA is TGCGCCAGCAGCCCGGGGGGTCGAGAGACCCAGTACTTC. Amino acid sequence: CASSPGGRETQYF. The complete variable domain, with remaining parts taken from reference TRBV5-1 and TRBJ2-5, reads KAGVTQTPRYLIKTRGQQVTLSCSPISGHRSVSWYQQTPGQGLQFLFEYFSETQRNKGNFPGRFSGRQFSNSRSEMNVSTLELGDSALYLCASSPGGRETQYFGPGTRLLVL.